Below, one T cell receptor beta chain is given with its context. The data were obtained in a study of cytomegalovirus exposure and HLA in healthy donors. Germline CDR1 reads SGHTA; CDR2 reads FQGNSA. V lost 3 bases, J lost 4 bases, and 12 bases lay in between. The CDR3 is 14 amino acids. A multiplex PCR was run with 60 Vbeta primers and 13 Jbeta primers. Profiled with immunoSEQ multiplex PCR; TCRdb holds only in-frame clones, not every one. The profile shows 150,000 to 180,000 clones, 60% to 75% of them singletons. The receptor comes from a man aged 18 to 35 in good health and CMV-seronegative. The chain combines TRBV7-2 with TRBJ1-2; D is unclear. The sequenced material came from PBMCs. DNA for the CDR3: TGTGCCAGCAGCTTCGGGGTTCACTTCTATGGCTACACCTTC. As protein: CASSFGVHFYGYTF.